This is a list of T cell receptor beta chains from one sample in a study of T cell responses to AZD1222 COVID-19 vaccine. TCRdb's copy holds only in-frame clones and misses some; the assay was immunoSEQ multiplex PCR. The sample lists around 99,000 clones; 70% to 90% were seen once. The sample in question was peripheral blood, obtained 28 days after the second AZD1222 dose. These receptor sequences come from an adult who received the AZD1222 COVID-19 vaccine. CDR3s include the opening cysteine and the closing phenylalanine or tryptophan. Each record gives: J gene, D gene, clone size, V gene, CDR3 protein, CDR3 DNA. The D gene is left open where the match is weak. Part of the rows lack a size; the others show once, few, many or a class for expanded clones.

TRBJ1-1,-,-,TRBV6-2/TRBV6-3,CASSYQQNTEAFF,TGTGCCAGCAGTTACCAACAAAACACTGAAGCTTTCTTT
TRBJ1-2,-,-,TRBV7-8,CASGSGRLGYTF,TGTGCCAGCGGGTCGGGGCGCCTAGGCTACACCTTC
TRBJ1-1,-,-,TRBV30,CAWMAGVTEAFF,TGTGCCTGGATGGCAGGGGTCACTGAAGCTTTCTTT
TRBJ1-5,-,once,TRBV7-9,CASSLQEDQPQHF,TGTGCCAGCAGCTTACAGGAGGATCAGCCCCAGCATTTT
TRBJ2-3,TRBD2,-,TRBV4-3,CASSQGVAGPGDTQYF,TGCGCCAGCAGCCAAGGGGTAGCGGGTCCCGGGGATACGCAGTATTTT
TRBJ1-5,TRBD1,-,TRBV4-1,CASSQDYLGTGGNQPQHF,TGCGCCAGCAGCCAAGACTACCTAGGGACAGGGGGCAATCAGCCCCAGCATTTT
TRBJ2-5,TRBD2,-,TRBV27,CASSHQRTSGQETQYF,TGTGCCAGCAGTCACCAGAGGACTAGCGGACAAGAGACCCAGTACTTC
TRBJ2-2,TRBD2,-,TRBV6-2/TRBV6-3,CASSYSGTSGGPRGELFF,TGTGCCAGCAGTTATTCCGGGACTAGCGGGGGTCCACGAGGGGAGCTGTTTTTT
TRBJ2-7,TRBD1,-,TRBV18,CASSPLPGQGYYEQYF,TGTGCCAGCTCACCTCTTCCGGGACAGGGATACTACGAGCAGTACTTC
TRBJ1-6,-,-,TRBV27,CASGGVTGHPTLHF,TGTGCCAGCGGAGGGGTAACAGGGCATCCGACCCTCCACTTT
TRBJ2-1,TRBD2,-,TRBV18,CASSPGASGSVTYNEQFF,TGTGCCAGCTCTCCCGGAGCTAGCGGGAGTGTAACCTACAATGAGCAGTTCTTC
TRBJ2-5,-,-,TRBV19,CASSIQPGKQETQYF,TGTGCCAGTAGTATACAGCCAGGGAAGCAAGAGACCCAGTACTTC
TRBJ1-4,-,-,TRBV7-9,CASSLVAPREKLFF,TGTGCCAGCAGCTTAGTAGCCCCCCGGGAAAAACTGTTTTTT
TRBJ2-7,TRBD1,-,TRBV24-1,CATSEPGTGMVKQYF,TGTGCCACCAGTGAACCCGGGACAGGGATGGTTAAGCAGTACTTC
TRBJ1-5,TRBD1,-,TRBV27,CASSLVAGGDQPQHF,TGTGCCAGCAGTTTAGTCGCAGGGGGCGATCAGCCCCAGCATTTT
TRBJ2-5,-,-,TRBV7-2,CASTPKLITVGQETQYF,TGTGCCAGCACCCCTAAACTAATTACGGTTGGCCAAGAGACCCAGTACTTC
TRBJ2-1,-,-,TRBV28,CASSLRVGKNNEQFF,TGTGCCAGCAGTTTGAGGGTAGGGAAAAACAATGAGCAGTTCTTC
TRBJ2-5,-,-,TRBV30,CAWSRVVVETQYF,TGTGCCTGGAGTAGGGTGGTAGTAGAGACCCAGTACTTC
TRBJ2-2,-,-,TRBV4-1,CASKAHIGRLTGELFF,TGCGCCAGCAAAGCGCATATAGGCAGACTCACCGGGGAGCTGTTTTTT
TRBJ2-7,TRBD2,once,TRBV7-8,CASSSGGGEQYF,TGTGCCAGCAGCTCCGGGGGGGGAGAGCAGTACTTC
TRBJ1-2,-,-,TRBV4-3,CASSQEWNGNYGYTF,TGCGCCAGCAGCCAAGAGTGGAACGGAAACTATGGCTACACCTTC
TRBJ2-6,-,once,TRBV10-1,CASSDNLPHVPGANVLTF,TGCGCCAGCAGTGATAATCTCCCACACGTCCCTGGGGCCAACGTCCTGACTTTC